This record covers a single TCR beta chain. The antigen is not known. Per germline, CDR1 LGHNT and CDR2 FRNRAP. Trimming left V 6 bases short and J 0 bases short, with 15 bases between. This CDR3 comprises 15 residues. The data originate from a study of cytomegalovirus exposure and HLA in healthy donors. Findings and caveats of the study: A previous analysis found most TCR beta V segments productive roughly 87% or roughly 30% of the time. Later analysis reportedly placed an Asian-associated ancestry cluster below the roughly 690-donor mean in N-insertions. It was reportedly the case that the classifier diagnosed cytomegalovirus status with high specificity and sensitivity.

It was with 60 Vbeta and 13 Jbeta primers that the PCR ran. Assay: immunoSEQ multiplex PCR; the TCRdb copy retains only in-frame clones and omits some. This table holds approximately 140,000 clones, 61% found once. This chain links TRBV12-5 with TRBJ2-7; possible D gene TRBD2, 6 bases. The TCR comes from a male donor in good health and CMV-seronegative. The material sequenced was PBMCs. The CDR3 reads CASGRLVGVSYEQYF. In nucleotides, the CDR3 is TGTGCTAGTGGCCGACTAGTGGGGGTCTCCTACGAGCAGTACTTC.